This T cell receptor (beta chain) was retrieved from a study of cytomegalovirus exposure and HLA in healthy donors. Findings of the study overall: Data from an earlier analysis indicated that most TCR beta V segments were productive either about 87% or about 30% of the time. Later analysis demonstrated an association between a missense DCLRE1C variant and TCR beta V- and J-gene trimming.

Concerning this clone: Its antigen is undetermined.

The CDR3 runs to 14 residues. Germline CDR1 is SGHDN and CDR2 is FVKESK. Trimming cost V 4 bases and J 2 bases, with 11 bases left between them. PCR used 60 Vbeta primers and 13 Jbeta primers. Here immunoSEQ multiplex PCR was the method, and the copy in TCRdb shows in-frame clones only, minus some. Among about 150,000 clones listed, approximately 82% were seen once. Sequenced input: PBMCs. This sequence was found in a man between 18 and 29 years old in good health and CMV-seropositive. The chain joins TRBV14 to TRBJ1-1; D gene uncertain. The CDR3 protein is CASSLAGINTEAFF. As DNA, the CDR3 is TGTGCCAGCAGCCTTGCGGGAATCAACACTGAAGCTTTCTTT. Looking up the rest from reference TRBV14 and TRBJ1-1 gives the full variable domain: EAGVTQFPSHSVIEKGQTVTLRCDPISGHDNLYWYRRVMGKEIKFLLHFVKESKQDESGMPNNRFLAERTGGTYSTLKVQPAELEDSGVYFCASSLAGINTEAFFGQGTRLTVV.